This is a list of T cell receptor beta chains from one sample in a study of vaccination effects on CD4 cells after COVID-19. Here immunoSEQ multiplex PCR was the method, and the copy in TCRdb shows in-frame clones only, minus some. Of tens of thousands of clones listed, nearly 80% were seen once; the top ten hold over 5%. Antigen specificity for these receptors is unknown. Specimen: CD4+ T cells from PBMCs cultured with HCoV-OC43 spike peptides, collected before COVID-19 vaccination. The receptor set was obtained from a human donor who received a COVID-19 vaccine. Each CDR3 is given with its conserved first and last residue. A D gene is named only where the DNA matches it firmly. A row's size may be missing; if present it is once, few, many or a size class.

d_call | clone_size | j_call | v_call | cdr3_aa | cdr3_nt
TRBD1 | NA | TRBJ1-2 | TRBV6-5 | CASSYSAGGWYGYTF | TGTGCCAGCAGTTACTCGGCAGGGGGTTGGTATGGCTACACCTTC
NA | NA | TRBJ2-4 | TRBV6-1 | CASSENRVAKNIQYF | TGTGCCAGCAGTGAAAACAGGGTTGCCAAAAACATTCAGTACTTC
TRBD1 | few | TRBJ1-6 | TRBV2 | CASSRGEGDRNSPLHF | TGTGCCAGCAGTCGGGGGGAGGGGGACAGAAATTCACCCCTCCACTTT
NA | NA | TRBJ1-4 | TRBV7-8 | CASSGTGYATNEKLFF | TGTGCCAGCAGTGGGACTGGATATGCAACTAATGAAAAACTGTTTTTT
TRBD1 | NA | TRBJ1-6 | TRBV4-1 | CASSRDRESPLHF | TGCGCCAGCAGCCGGGACAGGGAATCACCCCTCCACTTT
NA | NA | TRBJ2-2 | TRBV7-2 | CASSLFGHRVDGELFF | TGTGCCAGCAGCTTATTTGGCCACAGGGTGGACGGGGAGCTGTTTTTT
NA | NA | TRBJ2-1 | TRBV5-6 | CASSLAGIEEQFF | TGTGCCAGCAGCTTGGCCGGGATCGAGGAGCAGTTCTTC
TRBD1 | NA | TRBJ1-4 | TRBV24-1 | CATSDFRTGEKLFF | TGTGCCACCAGTGATTTTAGGACAGGGGAAAAACTGTTTTTT
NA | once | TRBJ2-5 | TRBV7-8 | CASSLRDVDETQYF | TGTGCCAGCAGCCTCAGGGATGTTGACGAGACCCAGTACTTC
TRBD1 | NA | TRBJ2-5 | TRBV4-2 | CASSHGRDREETQYF | TGTGCCAGCAGCCACGGCCGGGACAGGGAAGAGACCCAGTACTTC
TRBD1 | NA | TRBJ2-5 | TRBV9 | CASSPQDRVETQYF | TGTGCCAGCAGCCCCCAGGACAGGGTCGAGACCCAGTACTTC
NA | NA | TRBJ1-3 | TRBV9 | CASSVEVSGLSGNTIYF | TGTGCCAGCAGCGTAGAGGTCTCAGGTCTCTCTGGAAACACCATATATTTT
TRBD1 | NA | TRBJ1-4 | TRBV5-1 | CASSLGTGDEKLFF | TGCGCCAGCAGCTTGGGGACAGGGGACGAAAAACTGTTTTTT
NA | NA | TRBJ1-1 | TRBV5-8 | CASPVLGRHGNKHTEAFF | TGTGCCAGCCCTGTTCTTGGCCGTCACGGAAACAAGCACACTGAAGCTTTCTTT
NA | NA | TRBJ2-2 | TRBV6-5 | CATTAGQNTGELFF | TGTGCCACCACTGCGGGACAGAACACCGGGGAGCTGTTTTTT
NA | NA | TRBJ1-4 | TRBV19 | CASSDQINEKLFF | TGTGCCAGTAGTGATCAGATTAATGAAAAACTGTTTTTT
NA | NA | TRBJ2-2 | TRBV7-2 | CASSLGGAWNTGELFF | TGTGCCAGCAGCTTAGGAGGTGCATGGAACACCGGGGAGCTGTTTTTT
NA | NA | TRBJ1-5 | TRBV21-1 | CASSKVDGQTNQPQHF | TGTGCCAGCAGCAAAGTCGATGGACAGACAAATCAGCCCCAGCATTTT
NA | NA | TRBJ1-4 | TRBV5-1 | CASSLVLGEQDATNEKLFF | TGCGCCAGCAGCTTGGTTCTGGGGGAGCAGGATGCAACTAATGAAAAACTGTTTTTT
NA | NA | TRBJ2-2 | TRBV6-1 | CASSEAPVGTTGELFF | TGTGCCAGCAGTGAGGCCCCAGTAGGTACCACCGGGGAGCTGTTTTTT
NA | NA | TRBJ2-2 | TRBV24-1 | CATSDPLGNTGELFF | TGTGCCACCAGTGATCCCCTGGGGAACACCGGGGAGCTGTTTTTT
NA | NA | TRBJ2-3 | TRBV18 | CASSPTKGPDTQYF | TGTGCCAGCTCACCCACAAAGGGACCAGATACGCAGTATTTT
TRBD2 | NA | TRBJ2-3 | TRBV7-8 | CASSLRGPSGYTDTQYF | TGTGCCAGCAGCTTACGGGGGCCTAGCGGGTACACAGATACGCAGTATTTT
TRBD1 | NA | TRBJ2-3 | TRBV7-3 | CASSRQTGVQDTQYF | TGTGCCAGCAGCAGACAGACAGGGGTCCAGGATACGCAGTATTTT
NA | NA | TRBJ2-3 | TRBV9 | CASSVAGPSPDTQYF | TGTGCCAGCAGCGTAGCGGGGCCCTCCCCGGATACGCAGTATTTT
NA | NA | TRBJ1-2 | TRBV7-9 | CASSLNQGLSYGYTF | TGTGCCAGCAGCTTAAATCAGGGACTGAGCTATGGCTACACCTTC
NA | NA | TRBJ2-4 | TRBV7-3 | CASSLNRDNIQYF | TGTGCCAGCAGCCTAAACAGAGATAACATTCAGTACTTC
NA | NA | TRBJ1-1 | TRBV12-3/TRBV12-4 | CASRQGLGTEAFF | TGTGCCAGCAGGCAGGGACTGGGCACTGAAGCTTTCTTT
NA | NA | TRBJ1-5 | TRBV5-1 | CASSADSNQPQHF | TGCGCCAGCAGTGCGGACAGCAATCAGCCCCAGCATTTT
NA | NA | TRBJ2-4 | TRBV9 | CASSAKSWGPGAKNIQYF | TGTGCCAGCAGCGCGAAGTCGTGGGGGCCAGGGGCCAAAAACATTCAGTACTTC
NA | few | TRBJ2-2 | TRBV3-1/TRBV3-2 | CASSQNGGELFF | TGTGCCAGCAGCCAAAACGGCGGGGAGCTGTTTTTT
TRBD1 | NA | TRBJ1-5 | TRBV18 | CASSQQGASQPQHF | TGTGCCAGCTCACAGCAGGGGGCAAGTCAGCCCCAGCATTTT
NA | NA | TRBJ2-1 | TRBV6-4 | CASSVSSWSEQFF | TGTGCCAGCAGTGTGAGTAGTTGGAGTGAGCAGTTCTTC
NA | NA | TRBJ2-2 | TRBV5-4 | CASSPSGTNTGELFF | TGTGCCAGCAGCCCATCCGGGACAAACACCGGGGAGCTGTTTTTT
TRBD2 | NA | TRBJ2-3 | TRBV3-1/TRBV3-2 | CASSRLAGRGTDTQYF | TGTGCCAGCAGCCGTCTAGCGGGTAGAGGCACAGATACGCAGTATTTT
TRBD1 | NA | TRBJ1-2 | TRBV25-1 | CASSETGTATYGYTF | TGTGCCAGCAGTGAGACCGGGACAGCTACCTATGGCTACACCTTC
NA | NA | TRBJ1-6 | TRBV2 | CASRDQSSYNSPLHF | TGTGCCAGCAGGGACCAGAGCTCCTATAATTCACCCCTCCACTTT
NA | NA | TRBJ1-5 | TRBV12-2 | CASRLGEDSNQPQHF | TGTGCAAGTCGCTTAGGGGAGGATAGCAATCAGCCCCAGCATTTT
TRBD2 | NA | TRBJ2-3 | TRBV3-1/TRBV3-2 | CASSQVERGGLDTQYF | TGTGCCAGCAGCCAAGTGGAGCGGGGGGGCTTAGATACGCAGTATTTT
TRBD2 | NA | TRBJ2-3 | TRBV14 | CASSQFLSSGGTDTQYF | TGTGCCAGCAGCCAATTTCTCTCTAGCGGGGGCACAGATACGCAGTATTTT
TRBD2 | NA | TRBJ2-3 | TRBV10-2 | CASSLRRGGRDTQYF | TGCGCCAGCAGTTTGCGGCGGGGGGGCAGAGATACGCAGTATTTT
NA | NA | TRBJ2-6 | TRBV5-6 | CASSLGGFVANVLTF | TGTGCCAGCAGCTTGGGAGGGTTCGTGGCCAACGTCCTGACTTTC
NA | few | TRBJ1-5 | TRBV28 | CASRRLSNQPQHF | TGTGCCAGCAGGAGACTTAGCAATCAGCCCCAGCATTTT
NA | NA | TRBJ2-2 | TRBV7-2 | CAVGQTNTGELFF | TGTGCCGTAGGACAGACAAACACCGGGGAGCTGTTTTTT
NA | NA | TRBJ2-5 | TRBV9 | CASSVEGGTQYF | TGTGCCAGCAGCGTAGAGGGGGGGACCCAGTACTTC
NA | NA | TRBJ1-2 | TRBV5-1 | CASRGSGSILYSYGYTF | TGCGCCAGCAGGGGATCGGGATCCATCCTCTATAGCTATGGCTACACCTTC
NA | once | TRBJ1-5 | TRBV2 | CASSSALSGQPQHF | TGTGCCAGCAGTTCGGCTTTATCGGGGCAGCCCCAGCATTTT
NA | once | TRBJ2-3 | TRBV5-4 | CASSGTGTDTDTQYF | TGTGCCAGCAGCGGAACCGGGACCGACACAGATACGCAGTATTTT
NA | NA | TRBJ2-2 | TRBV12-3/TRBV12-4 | CASSFSNTGELFF | TGTGCCAGCAGTTTTTCGAACACCGGGGAGCTGTTTTTT
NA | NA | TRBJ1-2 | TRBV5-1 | CASSLGAEGYGYTF | TGCGCCAGCAGCTTGGGGGCGGAGGGCTATGGCTACACCTTC
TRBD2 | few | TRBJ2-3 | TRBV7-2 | CASSLGASGGAQDTQYF | TGTGCCAGCAGCTTAGGGGCTAGCGGGGGGGCCCAAGATACGCAGTATTTT
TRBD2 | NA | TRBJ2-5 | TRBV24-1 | CATSDPSGAETQYF | TGTGCCACCAGTGATCCTAGCGGGGCAGAGACCCAGTACTTC
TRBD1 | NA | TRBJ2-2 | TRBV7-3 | CASSSLPGQGNTGELFF | TGTGCCAGCAGCTCGCTACCGGGACAGGGTAACACCGGGGAGCTGTTTTTT
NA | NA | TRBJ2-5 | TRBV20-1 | CSPLGGSSQYF | TGCAGTCCCCTGGGGGGCTCTTCCCAGTACTTC